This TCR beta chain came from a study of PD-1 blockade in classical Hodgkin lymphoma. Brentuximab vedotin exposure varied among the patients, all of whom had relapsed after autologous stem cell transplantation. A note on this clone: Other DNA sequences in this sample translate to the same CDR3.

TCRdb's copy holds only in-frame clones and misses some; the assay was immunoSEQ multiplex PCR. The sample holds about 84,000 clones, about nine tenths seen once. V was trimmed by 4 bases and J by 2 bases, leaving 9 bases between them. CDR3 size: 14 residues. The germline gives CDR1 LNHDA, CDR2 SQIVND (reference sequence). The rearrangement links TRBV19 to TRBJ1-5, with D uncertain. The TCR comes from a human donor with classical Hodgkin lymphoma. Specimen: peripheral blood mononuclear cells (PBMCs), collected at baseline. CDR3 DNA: TGTGCCAGTAGTAGGGGATACGGCAATCAGCCCCAGCATTTT. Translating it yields CASSRGYGNQPQHF. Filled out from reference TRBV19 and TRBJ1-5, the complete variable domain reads DGGITQSPKYLFRKEGQNVTLSCEQNLNHDAMYWYRQDPGQGLRLIYYSQIVNDFQKGDIAEGYSVSREKKESFPLTVTSAQKNPTAFYLCASSRGYGNQPQHFGDGTRLSIL.